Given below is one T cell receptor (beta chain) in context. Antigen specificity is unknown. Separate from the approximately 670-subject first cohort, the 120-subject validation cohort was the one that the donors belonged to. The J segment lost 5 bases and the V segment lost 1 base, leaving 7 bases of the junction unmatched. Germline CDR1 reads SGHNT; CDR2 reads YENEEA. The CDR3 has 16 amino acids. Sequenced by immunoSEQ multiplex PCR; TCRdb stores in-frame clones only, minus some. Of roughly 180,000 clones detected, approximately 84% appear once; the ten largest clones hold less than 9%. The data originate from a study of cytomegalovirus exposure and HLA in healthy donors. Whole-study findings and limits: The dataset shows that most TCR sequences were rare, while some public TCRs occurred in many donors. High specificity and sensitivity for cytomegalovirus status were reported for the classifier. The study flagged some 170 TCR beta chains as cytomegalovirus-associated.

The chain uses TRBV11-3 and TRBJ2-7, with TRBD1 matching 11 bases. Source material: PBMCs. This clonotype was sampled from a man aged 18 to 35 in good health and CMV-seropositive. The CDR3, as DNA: TGTGCCAGCAGCTTAGGGAGGACAGGGGGCTTCGACGAGCAGTACTTC. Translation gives CASSLGRTGGFDEQYF.